What follows is one TCR beta chain and its context. An expansion of CD8+CD57+ cells by flow cytometry had been shown in patients chosen for sequencing. Genomic DNA was employed as the template in profiling TCR beta VDJ and CDR3. MiXCR, applied by TCRdb to the reads, yields one record per CDR3 protein. The sample yields under 350,000 distinct CDR3 sequences, about three fifths seen once. These data originate in a study of CD8+CD57+ T cells in acquired aplastic anemia. J was trimmed by 5 bases and V by 4 bases; bases with no gene match: 4. This CDR3 comprises 16 residues. CDR1 and CDR2 (germline): SGHRS, YFSETQ.

Specimen: sorted CD4+, CD8+, or CD8+CD57+ T cells (not recorded which) from PBMCs. The chain uses TRBV5-1 and TRBJ1-6, with 12 positions matching TRBD1. The receptor was derived from a human donor with aplastic anemia. CDR3 amino acids: CASSQGQGADNSPLHF. The CDR3 region has the DNA TGCGCCAGCAGCCAGGGACAGGGGGCCGATAATTCACCCCTCCACTTT.